This TCR beta chain was captured by sequencing in a study of blood T cell repertoires in COVID-19. Study overall: COVID-19 samples from acute and convalescent phases originated in the United States, Italy and Spain. PBMCs, B-cell-depleted T cells, or T cells were the source of the cDNA or gDNA that made up the material.

The CDR3 length is 13 residues. Germline V gene lookup returns CDR1 SEHNR and CDR2 FQNEAQ (reference sequence). The V and J ends lost 4 bases and 2 bases, in that order; junction bases with no gene match: 1. Under the authors' procedure: By means of reference gene primer amplification, nucleated cell counts were estimated. TCRdb's copy holds only in-frame clones and misses some; the assay was immunoSEQ multiplex PCR. V, J and clone size derive from that table, while D and trimming were established from the DNA sequence. Here the sample spans roughly 81,000 clones, about four fifths being singletons. The clonotype originates from a woman aged 70-85 years with acute or convalescent COVID-19. This rearrangement joins TRBV7-9 to TRBJ1-2, with 7 bases lining up with TRBD1. Source material: peripheral blood. The CDR3 bases are TGTGCCAGCAGCTCGGGACAGAACTATGGCTACACCTTC. It specifies CASSSGQNYGYTF.